The T cell receptor beta chain under discussion was sequenced for a study of response to subunit inactivated influenza vaccine. Study conclusions and caveats: There was a suggestion from the authors that each seasonal influenza vaccination recruits few new T cells.

Points on this clonotype: Its antigen is undetermined.

TCRdb re-called the RT-PCR reads through MiXCR, storing one row per CDR3 protein. The data show approximately 480,000 distinct CDR3 sequences, over 9.5% seen once. Germline V gene data show CDR1 as SEHNR and CDR2 as FQNEAQ (reference sequence). The CDR3 covers 15 residues. V lost 10 bases to trimming and J lost 6 bases; unmatched junction nucleotides: 9. Sequencing was performed on PBMCs from blood, taken 45 days after vaccination. The clonotype originates from a man between 45 and 60 years old who received an inactivated influenza vaccine. V is TRBV7-9 and J is TRBJ2-1, with 13 bases fitting TRBD2. The CDR3 protein is CATGLAGAGGNEQFF. In DNA form, the CDR3 reads TGTGCCACCGGACTAGCGGGAGCCGGCGGCAATGAGCAGTTCTTC.